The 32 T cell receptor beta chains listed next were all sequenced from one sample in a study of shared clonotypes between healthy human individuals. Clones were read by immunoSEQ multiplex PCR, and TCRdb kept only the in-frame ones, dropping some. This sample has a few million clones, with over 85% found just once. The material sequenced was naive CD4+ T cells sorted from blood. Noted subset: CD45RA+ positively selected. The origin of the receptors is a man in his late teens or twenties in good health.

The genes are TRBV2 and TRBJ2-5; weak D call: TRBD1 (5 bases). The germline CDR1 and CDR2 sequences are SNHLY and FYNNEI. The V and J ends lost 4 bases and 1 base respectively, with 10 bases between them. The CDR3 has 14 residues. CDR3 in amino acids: CASSGGRSQETQYF. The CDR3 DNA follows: TGTGCCAGCAGTGGGGGCAGGAGCCAAGAGACCCAGTACTTC.

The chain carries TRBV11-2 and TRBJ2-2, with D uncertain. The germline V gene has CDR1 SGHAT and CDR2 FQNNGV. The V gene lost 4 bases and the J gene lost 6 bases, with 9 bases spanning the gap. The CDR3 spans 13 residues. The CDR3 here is CASSYYPAGELFF. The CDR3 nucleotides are TGTGCCAGCAGCTATTACCCCGCCGGGGAGCTGTTTTTT.

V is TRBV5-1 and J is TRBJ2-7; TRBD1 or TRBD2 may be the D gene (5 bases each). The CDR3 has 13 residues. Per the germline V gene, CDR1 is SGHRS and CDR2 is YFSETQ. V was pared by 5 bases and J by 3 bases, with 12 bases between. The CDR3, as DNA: TGCGCCAGCAGTGAGGGACCCGACTACGAGCAGTACTTC. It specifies CASSEGPDYEQYF.

The CDR3 loop is CASRIAGGGTGELFF. The CDR3 DNA sequence: TGTGCCAGCAGAATTGCGGGCGGAGGTACCGGGGAGCTGTTTTTT. The rearrangement uses TRBV5-6 and TRBJ2-2; maybe TRBD2 (5 bases). The germline CDR1 and CDR2 sequences are SGHDT and YYEEEE. V gave up 5 bases and J gave up 5 bases, with 16 bases separating them. This CDR3 spans 15 amino acids.

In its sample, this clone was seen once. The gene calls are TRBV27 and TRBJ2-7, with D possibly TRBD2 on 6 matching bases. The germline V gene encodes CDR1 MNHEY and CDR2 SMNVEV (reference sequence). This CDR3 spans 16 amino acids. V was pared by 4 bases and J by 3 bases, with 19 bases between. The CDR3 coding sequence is TGTGCCAGCAGTTACAGCGGGCTAGCGCAGCACTACGAGCAGTACTTC. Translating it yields CASSYSGLAQHYEQYF.

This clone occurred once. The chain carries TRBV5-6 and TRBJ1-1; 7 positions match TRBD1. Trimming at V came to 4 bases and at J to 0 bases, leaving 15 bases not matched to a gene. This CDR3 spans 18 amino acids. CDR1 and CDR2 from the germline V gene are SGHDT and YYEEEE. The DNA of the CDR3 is TGTGCCAGCAGCCGTGGTGGCAGGGGGACAATAATGAACACTGAAGCTTTCTTT. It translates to CASSRGGRGTIMNTEAFF.

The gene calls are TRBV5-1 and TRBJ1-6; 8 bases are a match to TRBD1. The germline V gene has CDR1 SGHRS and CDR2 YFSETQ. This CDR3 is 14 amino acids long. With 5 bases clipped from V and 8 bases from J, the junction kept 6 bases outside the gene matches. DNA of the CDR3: TGCGCCAGCAGTAGACAGGGGCTCGATTCACCCCTCCACTTT. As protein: CASSRQGLDSPLHF.

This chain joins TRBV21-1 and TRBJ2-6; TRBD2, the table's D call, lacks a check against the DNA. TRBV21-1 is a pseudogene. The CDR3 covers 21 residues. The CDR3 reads CASSRYLSLAVRASGANVLTF. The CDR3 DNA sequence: TGTGCCAGCAGCCGGTACCTCTCGCTAGCGGTCCGGGCCTCTGGGGCCAACGTCCTGACTTTC.

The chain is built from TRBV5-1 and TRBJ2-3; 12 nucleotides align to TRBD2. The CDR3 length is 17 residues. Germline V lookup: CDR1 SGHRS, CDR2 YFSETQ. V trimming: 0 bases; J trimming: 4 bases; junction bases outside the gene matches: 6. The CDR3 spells CASSLVSSSGGADTQYF. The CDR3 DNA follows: TGCGCCAGCAGCTTGGTTTCGTCTAGCGGGGGGGCAGATACGCAGTATTTT. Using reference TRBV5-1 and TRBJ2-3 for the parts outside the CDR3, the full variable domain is KAGVTQTPRYLIKTRGQQVTLSCSPISGHRSVSWYQQTPGQGLQFLFEYFSETQRNKGNFPGRFSGRQFSNSRSEMNVSTLELGDSALYLCASSLVSSSGGADTQYFGPGTRLTVL.

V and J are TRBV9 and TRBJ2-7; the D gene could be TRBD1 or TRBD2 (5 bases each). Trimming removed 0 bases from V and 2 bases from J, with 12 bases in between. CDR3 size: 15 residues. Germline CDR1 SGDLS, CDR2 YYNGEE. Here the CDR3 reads CASSVGGDVAYEQYF. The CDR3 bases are TGTGCCAGCAGCGTAGGAGGGGATGTCGCCTACGAGCAGTACTTC.

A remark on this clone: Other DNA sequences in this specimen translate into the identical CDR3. CDR3 residues: CASRRGGTDTQYF. The CDR3 DNA reads as TGTGCCAGCAGAAGAGGGGGCACAGATACGCAGTATTTT. V usage is TRBV6-5 and J usage is TRBJ2-3; D may match TRBD1 or TRBD2 (5 bases each). The CDR3 loop spans 13 amino acids. The V end was cut by 6 bases, the J end by 1 base, with 8 bases between. Germline CDR1 MNHEY, CDR2 SVGAGI.

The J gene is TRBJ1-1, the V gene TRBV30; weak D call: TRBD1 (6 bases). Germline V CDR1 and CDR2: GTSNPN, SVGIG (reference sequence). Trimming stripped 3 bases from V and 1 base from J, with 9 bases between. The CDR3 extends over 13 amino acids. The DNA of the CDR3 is TGTGCCTGGAGGGACAGCAGGAACACTGAAGCTTTCTTT. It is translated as CAWRDSRNTEAFF.

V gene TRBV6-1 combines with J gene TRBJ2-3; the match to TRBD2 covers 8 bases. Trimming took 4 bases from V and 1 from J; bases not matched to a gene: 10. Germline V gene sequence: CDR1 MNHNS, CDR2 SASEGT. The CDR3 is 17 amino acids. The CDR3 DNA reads TGTGCCAGCAGTGCCCGGATGACTAGCGCCGGCACAGATACGCAGTATTTT. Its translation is CASSARMTSAGTDTQYF.

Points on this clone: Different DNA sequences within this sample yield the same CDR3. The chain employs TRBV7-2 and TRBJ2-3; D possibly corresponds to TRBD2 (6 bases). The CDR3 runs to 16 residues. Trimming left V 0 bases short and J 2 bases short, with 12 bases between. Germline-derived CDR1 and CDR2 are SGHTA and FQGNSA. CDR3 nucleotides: TGTGCCAGCAGCTTAGCGCTCGCGGGGCCCACAGATACGCAGTATTTT. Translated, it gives CASSLALAGPTDTQYF. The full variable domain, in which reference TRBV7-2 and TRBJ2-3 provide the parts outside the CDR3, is GAGVSQSPSNKVTEKGKDVELRCDPISGHTALYWYRQSLGQGLEFLIYFQGNSAPDKSGLPSDRFSAERTGGSVSTLTIQRTQQEDSAVYLCASSLALAGPTDTQYFGPGTRLTVL.

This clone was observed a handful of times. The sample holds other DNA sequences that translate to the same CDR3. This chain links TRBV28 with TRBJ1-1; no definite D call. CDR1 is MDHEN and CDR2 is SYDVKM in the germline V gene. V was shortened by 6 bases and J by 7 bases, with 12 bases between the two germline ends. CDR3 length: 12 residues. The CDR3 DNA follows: TGTGCCAGCAGCCTTCGGACCGGTGAAGCTTTCTTT. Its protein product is CASSLRTGEAFF. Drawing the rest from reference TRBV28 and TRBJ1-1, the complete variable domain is DVKVTQSSRYLVKRTGEKVFLECVQDMDHENMFWYRQDPGLGLRLIYFSYDVKMKEKGDIPEGYSVSREKKERFSLILESASTNQTSMYLCASSLRTGEAFFGQGTRLTVV.

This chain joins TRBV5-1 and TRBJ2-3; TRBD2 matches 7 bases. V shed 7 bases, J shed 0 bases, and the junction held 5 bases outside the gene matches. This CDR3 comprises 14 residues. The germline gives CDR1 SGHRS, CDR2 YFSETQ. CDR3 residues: CASAWEGSTDTQYF. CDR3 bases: TGCGCCAGCGCCTGGGAGGGGAGCACAGATACGCAGTATTTT.

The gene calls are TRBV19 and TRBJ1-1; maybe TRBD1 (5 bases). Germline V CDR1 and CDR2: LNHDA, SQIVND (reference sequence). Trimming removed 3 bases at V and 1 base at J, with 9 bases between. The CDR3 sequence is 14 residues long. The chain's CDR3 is CASSIWGWNTEAFF. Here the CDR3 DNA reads TGTGCCAGTAGTATTTGGGGCTGGAACACTGAAGCTTTCTTT.

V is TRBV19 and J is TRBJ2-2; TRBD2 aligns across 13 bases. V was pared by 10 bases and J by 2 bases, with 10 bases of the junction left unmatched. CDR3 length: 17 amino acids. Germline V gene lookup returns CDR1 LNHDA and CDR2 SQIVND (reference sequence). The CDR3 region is CATKRGLAGRNTGELFF. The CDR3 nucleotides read TGTGCCACCAAACGGGGACTAGCGGGACGTAACACCGGGGAGCTGTTTTTT.

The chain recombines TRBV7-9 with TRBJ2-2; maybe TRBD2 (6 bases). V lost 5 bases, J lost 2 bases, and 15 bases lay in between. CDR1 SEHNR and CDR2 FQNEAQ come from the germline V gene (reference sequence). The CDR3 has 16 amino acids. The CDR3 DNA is TGTGCCAGCAGCCCCCTCGGGGGATCTAACACCGGGGAGCTGTTTTTT. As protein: CASSPLGGSNTGELFF.

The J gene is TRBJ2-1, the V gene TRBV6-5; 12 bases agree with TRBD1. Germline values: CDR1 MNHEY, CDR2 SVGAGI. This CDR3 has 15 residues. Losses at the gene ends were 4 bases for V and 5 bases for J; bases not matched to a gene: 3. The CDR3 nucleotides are TGTGCCAGCAGTTCCGGGACAGGGGGCCACAATGAGCAGTTCTTC. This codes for CASSSGTGGHNEQFF.

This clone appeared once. CDR3: CASSQDRPTGGNQPQHF. DNA of the CDR3: TGCGCCAGCAGCCAAGACCGGCCTACAGGGGGCAATCAGCCCCAGCATTTT. The chain employs TRBV4-1 and TRBJ1-5; 7 bases are shared with TRBD1. The CDR3 covers 17 residues. Losses at the gene ends were 0 bases for V and 2 bases for J; bases not matched to a gene: 7. Germline V gene data show CDR1 as MGHRA and CDR2 as YSYEKL.

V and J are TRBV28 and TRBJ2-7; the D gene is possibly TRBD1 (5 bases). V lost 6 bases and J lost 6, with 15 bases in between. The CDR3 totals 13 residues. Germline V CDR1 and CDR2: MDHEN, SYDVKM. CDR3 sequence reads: CASSQTVPSEQYF. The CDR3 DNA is TGTGCCAGCAGCCAGACAGTTCCGTCCGAGCAGTACTTC.

The CDR3 here is CASTWDRRTYEQYF. In DNA, the CDR3 is TGTGCCAGCACTTGGGACAGGCGAACCTACGAGCAGTACTTC. V is TRBV6-1 and J is TRBJ2-7; 8 positions agree with TRBD1. The V and J ends lost 7 bases and 2 bases, in that order; junction bases with no gene match: 7. Germline V gene data show CDR1 as MNHNS and CDR2 as SASEGT. CDR3 length: 14 amino acids.

The CDR3 loop reads CASSPAVHEQFF. The CDR3 region has the DNA TGTGCCAGCAGTCCAGCAGTCCATGAGCAGTTCTTC. The chain employs TRBV12-1 and TRBJ2-1. TRBV12-1 is a documented pseudogene. CDR3 length: 12 amino acids.

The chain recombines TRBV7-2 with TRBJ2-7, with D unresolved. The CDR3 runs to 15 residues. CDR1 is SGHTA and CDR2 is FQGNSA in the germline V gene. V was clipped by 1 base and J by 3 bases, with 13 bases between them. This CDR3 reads CASSLGSGAIYEQYF. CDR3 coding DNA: TGTGCCAGCAGCTTAGGATCAGGAGCAATCTACGAGCAGTACTTC. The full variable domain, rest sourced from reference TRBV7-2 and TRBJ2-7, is GAGVSQSPSNKVTEKGKDVELRCDPISGHTALYWYRQSLGQGLEFLIYFQGNSAPDKSGLPSDRFSAERTGGSVSTLTIQRTQQEDSAVYLCASSLGSGAIYEQYFGPGTRLTVT.

CDR3 nucleotide sequence: TGTGCCAGCTCACCCGAATTGCTCTTCTATGGCTACACCTTC. It encodes CASSPELLFYGYTF. The V gene is TRBV18, the J gene TRBJ1-2, with no clear D. This CDR3 region has 14 residues. CDR1 is KGHSH and CDR2 is LQKENI in the germline V gene. Trimming stripped 3 bases from V and 4 bases from J, with 12 bases between.

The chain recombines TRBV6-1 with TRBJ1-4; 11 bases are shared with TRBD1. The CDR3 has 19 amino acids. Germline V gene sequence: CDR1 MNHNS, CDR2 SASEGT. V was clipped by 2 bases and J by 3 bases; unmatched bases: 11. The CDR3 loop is CASSEMGTGGRKANEKLFF. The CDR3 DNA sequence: TGTGCCAGCAGTGAAATGGGGACAGGGGGAAGGAAGGCTAATGAAAAACTGTTTTTT.

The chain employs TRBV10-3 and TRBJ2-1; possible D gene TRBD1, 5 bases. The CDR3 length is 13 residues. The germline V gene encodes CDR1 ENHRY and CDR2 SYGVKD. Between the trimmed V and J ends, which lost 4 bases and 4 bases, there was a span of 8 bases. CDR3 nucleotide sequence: TGTGCCATCAGTGCAGGGATTTACAATGAGCAGTTCTTC. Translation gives CAISAGIYNEQFF.

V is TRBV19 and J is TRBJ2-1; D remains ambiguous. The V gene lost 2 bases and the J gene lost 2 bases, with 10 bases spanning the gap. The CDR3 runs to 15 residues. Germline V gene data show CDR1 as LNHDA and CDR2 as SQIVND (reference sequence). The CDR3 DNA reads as TGTGCCAGTAGTATATTAGGGCCCGCCTACAATGAGCAGTTCTTC. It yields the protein CASSILGPAYNEQFF.

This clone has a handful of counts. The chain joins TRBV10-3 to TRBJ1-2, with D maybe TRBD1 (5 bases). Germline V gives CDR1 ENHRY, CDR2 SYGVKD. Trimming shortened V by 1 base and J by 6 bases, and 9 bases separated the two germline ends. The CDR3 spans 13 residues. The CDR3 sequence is CAISEYEGNGYTF. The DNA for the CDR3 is TGTGCCATCAGTGAGTACGAGGGGAATGGCTACACCTTC.

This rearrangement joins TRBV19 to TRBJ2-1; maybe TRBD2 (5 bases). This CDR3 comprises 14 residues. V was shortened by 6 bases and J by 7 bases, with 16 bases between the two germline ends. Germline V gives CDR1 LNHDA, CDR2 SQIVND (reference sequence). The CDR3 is CASSDTGGKNEQFF. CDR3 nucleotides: TGTGCCAGTAGCGATACTGGAGGTAAAAATGAGCAGTTCTTC. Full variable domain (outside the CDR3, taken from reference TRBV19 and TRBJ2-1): DGGITQSPKYLFRKEGQNVTLSCEQNLNHDAMYWYRQDPGQGLRLIYYSQIVNDFQKGDIAEGYSVSREKKESFPLTVTSAQKNPTAFYLCASSDTGGKNEQFFGPGTRLTVL.

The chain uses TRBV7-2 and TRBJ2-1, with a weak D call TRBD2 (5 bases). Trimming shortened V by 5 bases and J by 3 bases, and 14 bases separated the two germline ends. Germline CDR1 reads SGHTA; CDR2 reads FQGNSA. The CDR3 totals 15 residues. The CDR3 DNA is TGTGCCAGCAGCCGACTCGGAGGTAACTACAATGAGCAGTTCTTC. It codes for CASSRLGGNYNEQFF.